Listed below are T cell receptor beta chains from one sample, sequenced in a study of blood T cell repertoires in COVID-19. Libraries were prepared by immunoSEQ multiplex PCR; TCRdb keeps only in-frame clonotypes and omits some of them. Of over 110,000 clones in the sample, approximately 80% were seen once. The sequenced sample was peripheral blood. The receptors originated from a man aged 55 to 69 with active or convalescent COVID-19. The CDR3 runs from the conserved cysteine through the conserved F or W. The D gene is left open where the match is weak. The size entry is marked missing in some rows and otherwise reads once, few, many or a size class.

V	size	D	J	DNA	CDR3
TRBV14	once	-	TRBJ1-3	TGTGCCAGCAGCCACCTTGCGACAGACACCATATATTTT	CASSHLATDTIYF
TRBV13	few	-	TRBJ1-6	TGTGCCAGCAGCTTCTTTCAGGGAAGCTCCTATAATTCACCCCTCCACTTT	CASSFFQGSSYNSPLHF
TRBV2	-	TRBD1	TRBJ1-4	TGTGCCAGCAGTGAAAGGACAGGAGCAGGTGAAAAACTGTTTTTT	CASSERTGAGEKLFF
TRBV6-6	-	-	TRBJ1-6	TGTGCCAGCAGTCCCCGGGGAACAGCCGCATTCCATAATTCACCCCTCCACTTT	CASSPRGTAAFHNSPLHF
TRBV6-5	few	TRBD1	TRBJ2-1	TGTGCCAGCAGTCAGGGGGCGGTCAATGAGCAGTTCTTC	CASSQGAVNEQFF
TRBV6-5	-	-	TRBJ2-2	TGTGCCAGCAGTTACAACCCGGGACAGAACACCGGGGAGCTGTTTTTT	CASSYNPGQNTGELFF
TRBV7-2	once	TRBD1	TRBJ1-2	TGTGCCAGCAGCTTTAGGAGGGACAGGGGGCTTGGCTACACCTTC	CASSFRRDRGLGYTF
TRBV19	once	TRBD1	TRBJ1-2	TGTGCCAGTAGTATAGTGGGGCAGGGGGCGCGAGGCTACACCTTC	CASSIVGQGARGYTF
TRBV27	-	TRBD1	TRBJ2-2	TGTGCCAGCAGTTTATCACGGGACAGGGACACCGGGGAGCTGTTTTTT	CASSLSRDRDTGELFF
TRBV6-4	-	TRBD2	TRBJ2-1	TGTGCCAGCAGAGTAGCGGGAGGGCCCTACAATGAGCAGTTCTTC	CASRVAGGPYNEQFF
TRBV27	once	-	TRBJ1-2	TGTGCCAGCAGTTTTGGCGGGGAAATCGGCTATGGCTACACCTTC	CASSFGGEIGYGYTF
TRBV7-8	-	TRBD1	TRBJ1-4	TGTGCCAGCAGCTTAGGAGAACAGGGGTGGAATGAAAAACTGTTTTTT	CASSLGEQGWNEKLFF
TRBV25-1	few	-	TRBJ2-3	TGTGCCAGCAGTGCTTACAGGGGAGGCGCAGATACGCAGTATTTT	CASSAYRGGADTQYF
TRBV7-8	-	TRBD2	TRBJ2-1	TGTGCCAGCAGCTTAGCGAGGCTAGCGGGAGAGAATGAGCAGTTCTTC	CASSLARLAGENEQFF
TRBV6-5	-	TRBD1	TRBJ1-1	TGTGCCAGCAGGACAGGGGTTGGGATGAACACTGAAGCTTTCTTT	CASRTGVGMNTEAFF
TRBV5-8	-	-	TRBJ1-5	TGTGCCAGCAGCTTGAATCGCGGTGGCAATCAGCCCCAGCATTTT	CASSLNRGGNQPQHF
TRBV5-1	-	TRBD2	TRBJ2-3	TGCGCCAGCAGCTTGGATACTAGCGGGACAGATACGCAGTATTTT	CASSLDTSGTDTQYF
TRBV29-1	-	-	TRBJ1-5	TGCAGCGTCGCATTACGGAGCAATCAGCCCCAGCATTTT	CSVALRSNQPQHF